This T cell receptor beta chain emerged from a study of tumor and adjacent non-tumor tissue in lung cancer. Across the whole study: Aged about 31 to 80 years, patients included roughly eleven men and 4 or 5 women with stage I to III disease.

The CDR3 is 15 amino acids. Trimming pared 5 bases from V and 0 bases from J, leaving 11 bases between. Germline V lookup: CDR1 SGHAT, CDR2 FQNNGV. Three rounds of nested PCR, following a modified ARM-PCR protocol, produced the TCRbeta library. TCRdb called the multiplex PCR reads again in MiXCR, with one record for every CDR3 protein. Of some 80,000 distinct CDR3 sequences in the sample, around 82% were seen once. As regards this clonotype: Its cognate antigen is unknown.

Study-level results: Tumor tissue had significantly higher TCR diversity than normal lung.

This sample's RNA came from whole unsorted tissue. Distant lung tissue was collected more than 3 cm away from the tumor edge. Between August and November 2014, newly diagnosed, chemotherapy-naive lung cancer patients underwent thoracic surgery in China. The sample was distant non-tumor lung tissue. The origin of this receptor is a woman aged 45 to 65 with non-small cell lung cancer. V is TRBV11-2 and J is TRBJ1-3, with no clear D. Here the CDR3 DNA reads TGTGCCAGCAGCCCACGCATGCACTCTGGAAACACCATATATTTT. Protein product: CASSPRMHSGNTIYF.